Sequencing of this T cell receptor beta chain was carried out in a study of OX40 agonist ivuxolimab in advanced cancers. Looking at the study overall: In this trial design, patients received ivuxolimab intravenously at 0.01 to 10 mg/kg every 2 weeks.

Overall study findings and caveats: Dose levels from 0.1 to 3.0 mg/kg saw CD4+ and CD8+ blood T cells expand clonally by week 6.

Here immunoSEQ multiplex PCR was the method, and the copy in TCRdb shows in-frame clones only, minus some. The data contain around 80,000 clones, approximately 89% of them singletons. As regards this clone: Its specificity is not known.

Germline CDR1 reads SGHDT; CDR2 reads YYEEEE. Trimming shortened V by 4 bases and J by 11 bases, and 21 bases separated the two germline ends. The CDR3 loop spans 14 amino acids. This receptor was identified in an adult with an advanced solid tumor such as melanoma, head and neck, liver or kidney cancer. This chain joins TRBV5-6 and TRBJ1-1, with D maybe TRBD1 (5 bases). The material was CD4+ or CD8+ T cells sorted from blood, obtained in a trial of the OX40 agonist ivuxolimab. CDR3 amino acids: CASSRRGTKGEAFF. The CDR3 DNA is TGTGCCAGCAGCCGCCGGGGCACTAAGGGTGAGGCTTTCTTT.